Listed below are T cell receptor beta chains from one sample, sequenced in a study of low-dose radiotherapy and immunotherapy resistance in tumors. One entry per CDR3 protein results from TCRdb running MiXCR on the reads. The table shows tens of thousands of distinct CDR3 sequences, with about 26% occurring only once. This sample comprised PBMCs, obtained before treatment. The receptor set was obtained from a male donor with rectosigmoid adenocarcinoma. Both conserved end residues are part of each CDR3. D genes are given only for firm matches. A row's size may be missing; if present it is once, few, many or a size class.

>many|.|TRBV7-2|TRBJ2-7
CASSLEAGSTYEQYF
TGTGCCAGCAGCTTAGAGGCAGGGTCTACCTACGAGCAGTACTTC
>many|TRBD1|TRBV27|TRBJ2-7
CASSLQVTGQTYEQYF
TGTGCCAGCAGTTTACAGGTGACAGGGCAGACCTACGAGCAGTACTTC
>many|.|TRBV18|TRBJ1-2
CASALGTEGYGYTF
TGTGCCAGCGCCTTAGGAACCGAGGGCTATGGCTACACCTTC
>medium-sized|.|TRBV6-4|TRBJ2-6
CASSDDSGANVLTF
TGTGCCAGCAGTGACGACTCTGGGGCCAACGTCCTGACTTTC
>many|.|TRBV12-3/TRBV12-4|TRBJ2-5
CASSLAGAQETQYF
TGTGCCAGCAGTTTAGCGGGCGCCCAAGAGACCCAGTACTTC
>many|.|TRBV7-2|TRBJ2-2
CASSLAVGRTGELFF
TGTGCCAGCAGCTTAGCCGTAGGGCGCACCGGGGAGCTGTTTTTT
>many|TRBD1|TRBV27|TRBJ2-1
CASSSPMRTGGYDEQFF
TGTGCCAGCAGTTCCCCAATGCGGACAGGGGGCTACGATGAGCAGTTCTTC
>many|.|TRBV29-1|TRBJ2-2
CSVEDHTAGELFF
TGCAGCGTTGAAGATCATACCGCCGGGGAGCTGTTTTTT
>.|.|TRBV24-1|TRBJ2-1
CATSDQLFEQFF
TGTGCCACCAGTGATCAACTATTTGAGCAGTTCTTC
>many|.|TRBV28|TRBJ1-4
CASSYQFPELFF
TGTGCCAGCAGTTATCAGTTTCCGGAACTGTTTTTT
>many|TRBD1|TRBV6-5|TRBJ2-7
CASTPGQGREQYF
TGTGCCAGCACTCCGGGACAGGGGCGCGAGCAGTACTTC
>many|.|TRBV7-2|TRBJ2-3
CASSPPGGQGTDTQYF
TGTGCCAGCAGCCCACCGGGGGGACAAGGCACAGATACGCAGTATTTT
>many|TRBD1|TRBV6-2/TRBV6-3|TRBJ1-1
CASFPRGTGGVNTEAFF
TGTGCCAGCTTTCCGAGAGGGACAGGGGGAGTGAACACTGAAGCTTTCTTT
>many|.|TRBV7-7|TRBJ2-3
CAVKRTENTDTQYF
TGTGCTGTGAAGCGGACAGAGAACACAGATACGCAGTATTTT
>many|TRBD2|TRBV7-2|TRBJ2-5
CASSRSGRVEGSQYF
TGTGCCAGCAGCCGTAGCGGGAGGGTGGAGGGGTCCCAGTACTTC
>many|.|TRBV4-2|TRBJ2-1
CASSQGGSSYNEQFF
TGTGCCAGCAGCCAAGGGGGGAGCTCCTACAATGAGCAGTTCTTC